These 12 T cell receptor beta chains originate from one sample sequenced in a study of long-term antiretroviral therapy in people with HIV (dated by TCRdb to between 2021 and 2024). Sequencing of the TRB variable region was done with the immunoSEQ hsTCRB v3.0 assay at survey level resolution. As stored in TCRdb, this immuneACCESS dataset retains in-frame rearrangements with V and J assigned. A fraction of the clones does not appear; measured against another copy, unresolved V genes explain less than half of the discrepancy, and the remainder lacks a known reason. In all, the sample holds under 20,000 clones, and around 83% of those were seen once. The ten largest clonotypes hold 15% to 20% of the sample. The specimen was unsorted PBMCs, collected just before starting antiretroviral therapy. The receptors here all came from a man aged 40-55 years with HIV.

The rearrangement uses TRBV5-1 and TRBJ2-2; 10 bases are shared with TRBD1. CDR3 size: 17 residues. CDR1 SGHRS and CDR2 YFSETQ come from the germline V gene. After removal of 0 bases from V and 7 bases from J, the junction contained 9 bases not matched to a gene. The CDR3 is CASSLAFRTGGVGELFF. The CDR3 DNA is TGCGCCAGCAGCTTGGCCTTTAGGACAGGGGGTGTCGGGGAGCTGTTTTTT. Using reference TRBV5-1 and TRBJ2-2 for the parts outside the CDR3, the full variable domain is KAGVTQTPRYLIKTRGQQVTLSCSPISGHRSVSWYQQTPGQGLQFLFEYFSETQRNKGNFPGRFSGRQFSNSRSEMNVSTLELGDSALYLCASSLAFRTGGVGELFFGEGSRLTVL.

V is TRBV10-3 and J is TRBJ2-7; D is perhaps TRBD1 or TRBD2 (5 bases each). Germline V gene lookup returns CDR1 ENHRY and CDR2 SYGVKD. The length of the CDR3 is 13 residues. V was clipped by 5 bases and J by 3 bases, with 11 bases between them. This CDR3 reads CAISTGLNYEQYF. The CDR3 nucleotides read TGTGCCATCAGTACAGGACTGAACTACGAGCAGTACTTC.

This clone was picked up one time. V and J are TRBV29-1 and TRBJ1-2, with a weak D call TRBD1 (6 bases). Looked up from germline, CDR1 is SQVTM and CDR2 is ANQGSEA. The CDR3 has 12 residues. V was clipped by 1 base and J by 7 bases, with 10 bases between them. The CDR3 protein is CSVEAVRGGYTF. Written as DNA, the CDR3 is TGCAGCGTTGAAGCGGTCAGGGGTGGCTACACCTTC.

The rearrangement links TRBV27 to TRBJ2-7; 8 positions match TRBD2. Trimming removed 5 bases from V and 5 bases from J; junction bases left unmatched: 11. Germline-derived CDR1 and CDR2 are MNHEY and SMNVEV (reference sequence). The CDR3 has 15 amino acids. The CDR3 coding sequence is TGTGCCAGCAGTCCACCGGGACTAGTAATCCACGAGCAGTACTTC. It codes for CASSPPGLVIHEQYF.

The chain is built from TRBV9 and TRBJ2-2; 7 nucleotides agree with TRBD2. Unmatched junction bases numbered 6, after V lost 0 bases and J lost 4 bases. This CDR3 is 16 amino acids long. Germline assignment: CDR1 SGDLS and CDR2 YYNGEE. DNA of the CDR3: TGTGCCAGCAGCGTAGCACCAGCGGGATCCACCGGGGAGCTGTTTTTT. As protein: CASSVAPAGSTGELFF.

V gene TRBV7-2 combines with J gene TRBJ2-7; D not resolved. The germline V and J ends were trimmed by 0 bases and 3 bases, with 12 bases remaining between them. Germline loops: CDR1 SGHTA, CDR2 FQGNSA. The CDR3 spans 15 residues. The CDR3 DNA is TGTGCCAGCAGCTTAGCATTGGGATTAGGCTACGAGCAGTACTTC. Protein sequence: CASSLALGLGYEQYF.

CDR3 bases: TGTGCCAGCAGCTCAGACAGGCCTTCGAACACTGAAGCTTTCTTT. Its translation is CASSSDRPSNTEAFF. The chain carries TRBV5-5 and TRBJ1-1, with D perhaps TRBD1 (6 bases). The CDR3 has 15 residues. Between the trimmed V and J ends, which lost 3 bases and 1 base, there was a span of 13 bases. From germline, CDR1 is SGHKS and CDR2 YYEKEE (reference sequence).

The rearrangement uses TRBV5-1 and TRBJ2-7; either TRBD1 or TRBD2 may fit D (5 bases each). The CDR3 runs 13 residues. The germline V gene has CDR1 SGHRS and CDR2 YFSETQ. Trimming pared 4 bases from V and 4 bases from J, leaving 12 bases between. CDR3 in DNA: TGCGCCAGCAGCAATGGGACGGTTTACGAGCAGTACTTC. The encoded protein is CASSNGTVYEQYF.

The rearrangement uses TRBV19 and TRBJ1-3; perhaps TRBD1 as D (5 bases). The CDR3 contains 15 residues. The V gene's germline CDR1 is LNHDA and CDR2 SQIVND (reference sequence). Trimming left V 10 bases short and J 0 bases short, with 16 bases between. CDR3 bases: TGTGCCACCCGGGGCCTCGGCAACTCTGGAAACACCATATATTTT. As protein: CATRGLGNSGNTIYF.

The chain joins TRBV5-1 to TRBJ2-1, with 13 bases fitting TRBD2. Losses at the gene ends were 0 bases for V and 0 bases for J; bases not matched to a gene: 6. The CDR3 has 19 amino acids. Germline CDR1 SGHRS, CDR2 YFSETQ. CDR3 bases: TGCGCCAGCAGCTTGGGACTAGCGGGAGGTCTTATCTCCTACAATGAGCAGTTCTTC. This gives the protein CASSLGLAGGLISYNEQFF.

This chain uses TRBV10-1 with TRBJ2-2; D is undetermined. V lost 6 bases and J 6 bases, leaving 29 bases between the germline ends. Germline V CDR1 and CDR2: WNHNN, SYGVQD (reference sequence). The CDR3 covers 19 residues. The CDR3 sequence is CASRPFESTATFRSGELFF. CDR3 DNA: TGCGCCAGCAGGCCATTCGAGTCGACCGCCACCTTTAGGTCCGGGGAGCTGTTTTTT.

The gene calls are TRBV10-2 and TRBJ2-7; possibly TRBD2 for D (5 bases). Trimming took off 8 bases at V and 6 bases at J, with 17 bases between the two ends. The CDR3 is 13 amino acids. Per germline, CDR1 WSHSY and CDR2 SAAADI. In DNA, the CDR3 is TGCGCCAGCCGAGGCCCCGGGATTGGCGAGCAGTACTTC. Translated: CASRGPGIGEQYF.